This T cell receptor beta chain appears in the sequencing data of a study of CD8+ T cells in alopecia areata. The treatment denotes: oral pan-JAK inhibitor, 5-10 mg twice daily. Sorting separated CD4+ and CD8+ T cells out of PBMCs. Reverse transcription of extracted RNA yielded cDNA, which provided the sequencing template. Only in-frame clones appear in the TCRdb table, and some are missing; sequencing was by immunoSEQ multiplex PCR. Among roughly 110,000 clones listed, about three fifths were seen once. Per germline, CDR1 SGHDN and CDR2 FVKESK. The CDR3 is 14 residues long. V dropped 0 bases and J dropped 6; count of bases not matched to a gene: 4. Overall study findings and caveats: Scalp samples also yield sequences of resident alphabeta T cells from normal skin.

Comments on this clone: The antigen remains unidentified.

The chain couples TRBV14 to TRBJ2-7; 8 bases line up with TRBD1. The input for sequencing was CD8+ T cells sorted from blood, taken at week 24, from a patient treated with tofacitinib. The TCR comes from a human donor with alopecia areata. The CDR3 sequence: CASSQETGAFEQYF. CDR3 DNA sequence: TGTGCCAGCAGCCAAGAGACAGGGGCTTTCGAGCAGTACTTC.